The sequence of this T cell receptor (beta chain) was determined in a study of PD-L1 blockade in urothelial cancer. Study as a whole: Researchers looked at the blood 3 weeks (second dose) and 6 weeks after treatment began.

This clone showed up just a few times. Other DNA sequences from this sample encode an identical CDR3 as well. CDR3 length: 14 amino acids. Germline V CDR1 and CDR2: LNHDA, SQIVND (reference sequence). With 4 bases removed from V and 4 bases from J, the gap between germline ends came to 13 bases. This table comes from immunoSEQ multiplex PCR, and its TCRdb copy is limited to in-frame clones, with some not included. Here the sample spans 70,000 to 75,000 clones, 85% to 90% being singletons. The chain recombines TRBV19 with TRBJ1-2; no clear D. The clonotype comes from a man aged 60 to 69 with urothelial cancer. Sequencing used PBMCs, obtained around atezolizumab (anti-PD-L1) treatment. CDR3 sequence (DNA): TGTGCCAGTAGTACATCGGAGGGAAGCTATGGCTACACCTTC. Translated, it gives CASSTSEGSYGYTF.